The table lists the clone carrying this T cell receptor (beta chain) with a few counts. The entry originates in a study of CD4 and CD8 cells across lung adenocarcinoma regions. The patients had localized lung adenocarcinoma, a non-small cell subtype. TCRdb itself ran the PCR reads through MiXCR, one entry per CDR3 protein. The table includes some 20,000 distinct CDR3 sequences, around 50% detected once. The CDR3 consists of 15 residues. The germline gives CDR1 ENHRY, CDR2 SYGVKD. V lost 3 bases to trimming and J lost 5 bases; unmatched junction nucleotides: 7. This rearrangement joins TRBV10-3 to TRBJ1-5; 7 bases are a match to TRBD1. The receptor was isolated from a female donor with lung adenocarcinoma. The CD4 and CD8 labels of this study may be unreliable. The sequencing input was CD8+ T cells from the center of a lung tumor. In DNA, the CDR3 is TGTGCCATCAGTGAAAACAGGGGAGGAGATCAGCCCCAGCATTTT. Translated: CAISENRGGDQPQHF.